A single TCR beta chain is shown here with its context. Its matching antigen is unknown. This sample was included in a study of PD-1 blockade in classical Hodgkin lymphoma. This CDR3 comprises 15 residues. Germline CDR1 and CDR2: SGHVS and FQNEAQ. V was pared by 6 bases and J by 2 bases, with 13 bases between. The method was immunoSEQ multiplex PCR; TCRdb's version includes in-frame clones alone and lacks a portion of them. The sample has approximately 21,000 clones, 85% seen once. Whole-study results and caveats: Nivolumab initiation under 1 year post-ASCT meant exclusion. CD4+ TCR diversity, unlike CD8+, rose significantly by C4D1. Baseline diversity was lower in partial responders and progressors than complete responders.

The time point was: cycle 4 day 1 (C4D1), after less than 7 weeks of nivolumab. Each patient's relapse followed autologous stem cell transplantation, and brentuximab vedotin exposure varied. Relapsed/refractory classical Hodgkin lymphoma patients had complete, partial or progressive responses. The specimen was peripheral blood mononuclear cells (PBMCs), collected before the fourth cycle of nivolumab. The rearrangement uses TRBV7-8 and TRBJ1-4, with a possible D match to TRBD1 (5 bases). The sequence derives from a human donor with classical Hodgkin lymphoma. Written as DNA, the CDR3 is TGTGCCAGCAGTATGCAGGGAGAGACTAATGAAAAACTGTTTTTT. Its protein product is CASSMQGETNEKLFF.